A selection of T cell receptor beta chains follows, all from one sample in a study of Ad26.COV2.S vaccination and SARS-CoV-2 variants. Profiling relied on immunoSEQ multiplex PCR, and the TCRdb table lists in-frame clones only, not all of them. Found here are 380,000 or so clones, about 83% of them singletons; the top ten hold 7.4%. The material sequenced was peripheral blood, taken in a trial of Ad26.COV2.S vaccine versus placebo. The receptor source for this set is a person between 18 and 65 years old who received the Ad26.COV2.S COVID-19 vaccine or a placebo. Both conserved end residues are part of each CDR3. Fields, in order: D gene, clone size, J gene, V gene, CDR3 DNA, CDR3 protein. D genes are given only for firm matches. Clone size is shown for a subset of rows, as once, few, many or a class of expanded clone.

>.|.|TRBJ1-1|TRBV27
TGTGCCAGCAGAACTCGGGGGGGCGGCACTGAAGCTTTCTTT
CASRTRGGGTEAFF
>.|once|TRBJ2-5|TRBV10-1
TGCGCCAGCAGTGGGACGTCAGGGGAGACCCAGTACTTC
CASSGTSGETQYF
>TRBD1|few|TRBJ2-1|TRBV27
TGTGCCAGCAGTCCCCGGACAGGGTCTGCCAATGAGCAGTTCTTC
CASSPRTGSANEQFF
>TRBD1|.|TRBJ2-3|TRBV29-1
TGCAGCGTTGAAGATCCTCTGGCCCCGTTGACAGGGGACACAGATACGCAGTATTTT
CSVEDPLAPLTGDTDTQYF
>TRBD1|.|TRBJ1-5|TRBV4-1
TGCGCCAGCAGCCAGCCGGGACAGGGAAATCAGCCCCAGCATTTT
CASSQPGQGNQPQHF
>TRBD2|once|TRBJ2-2|TRBV4-1
TGCGCCAGCAGTACTAGACTAGCGGGAGGCACCGGGGAGCTGTTTTTT
CASSTRLAGGTGELFF
>TRBD1|once|TRBJ1-1|TRBV5-4
TGTGCCAGCAGCACGGACAGGACTGAAGCTTTCTTT
CASSTDRTEAFF
>.|.|TRBJ2-3|TRBV10-2
TGCGCCAGCAGTGAGATAGGGGCTGGTACGCAGTATTTT
CASSEIGAGTQYF
>TRBD2|.|TRBJ2-7|TRBV6-2/TRBV6-3
TGTGCCAGCAGCAGGAGTAGCGGGGGATACGAGCAGTACTTC
CASSRSSGGYEQYF
>.|.|TRBJ2-3|TRBV25-1
TGTGCCAGCAGCAGAGGCACAGATACGCAGTATTTT
CASSRGTDTQYF
>.|.|TRBJ1-2|TRBV9
TGTGCCAGCAGCGCCGGGGGTGGCTACACCTTC
CASSAGGGYTF
>.|.|TRBJ1-1|TRBV15
TGTGCCACCAGCCGCCCGATGAACACTGAAGCTTTCTTT
CATSRPMNTEAFF
>.|.|TRBJ1-2|TRBV19
TGTGCCAGTAGTCCGCGAGCACCGACGGGGGGGTTGAACTATGGCTACACCTTC
CASSPRAPTGGLNYGYTF
>.|.|TRBJ2-7|TRBV4-1
TGCGCCAGCAGCCAAGGACAACCGGGACGGCTCTACGAGCAGTACTTC
CASSQGQPGRLYEQYF
>TRBD1|.|TRBJ2-6|TRBV7-9
TGTGCCAGCGTTAGAACAGGGGACCACCCCCCTGGGGCCAACGTCCTGACTTTC
CASVRTGDHPPGANVLTF
>TRBD2|once|TRBJ2-1|TRBV5-1
TGCGCCAGCAGCTGGGGGACTAGCAATGAGCAGTTCTTC
CASSWGTSNEQFF
>.|few|TRBJ1-2|TRBV5-1
TGCGCCAGCAGCTTGTCGGCAGGGTATGATGGCTACACCTTC
CASSLSAGYDGYTF
>TRBD2|.|TRBJ2-1|TRBV5-1
TGCGCCAGCAGCTTGGGACTAGCGGGGGGAGTTTACAATGAGCAGTTCTTC
CASSLGLAGGVYNEQFF
>.|.|TRBJ2-7|TRBV12-5
TGTGCTAGTGGTGGAACCGGGACTTCCTCCTACGAGCAGTACTTC
CASGGTGTSSYEQYF
>TRBD2|once|TRBJ2-3|TRBV10-2
TGCGCCAGCTTTACCGGGACTAGCGGGGGGGCCGGTACAGATACGCAGTATTTT
CASFTGTSGGAGTDTQYF
>.|.|TRBJ2-2|TRBV11-1
TGTGCCAGCAGCAGGGGACCCATGAACACCGGGGAGCTGTTTTTT
CASSRGPMNTGELFF
>.|.|TRBJ1-2|TRBV13
TGTGCCAGCAGCTCCGGGTCTGTGGCGAACTATGGCTACACCTTC
CASSSGSVANYGYTF
>TRBD2|many|TRBJ2-3|TRBV15
TGTGCCACCAGCAGAACTAGCGGGGGGGCAGATACGCAGTATTTT
CATSRTSGGADTQYF
>.|few|TRBJ1-1|TRBV10-1
TGCGCCAGCAGTGAGACAGGAATCTCTGAAGCTTTCTTT
CASSETGISEAFF
>TRBD2|.|TRBJ2-1|TRBV5-1
TGCGCCAGCAGCTTTGGGGGGGTAGTAAACAATGAGCAGTTCTTC
CASSFGGVVNNEQFF
>.|.|TRBJ2-1|TRBV11-3
TGTGCCAGCTCCGCTAGAAGCTCCTACAATGAGCAGTTCTTC
CASSARSSYNEQFF
>.|.|TRBJ2-1|TRBV5-4
TGTGCCAGCAGCCCACCCTACAACAATGAGCAGTTCTTC
CASSPPYNNEQFF
>.|.|TRBJ2-3|TRBV7-2
TGTGCCAGCAGCTCTTTCGCCACCACAGATACGCAGTATTTT
CASSSFATTDTQYF
>TRBD1|.|TRBJ1-3|TRBV5-1
TGCGCCAGCAGCTTGTTTACAGGGGAAGAAAACACCATATATTTT
CASSLFTGEENTIYF
>.|.|TRBJ2-2|TRBV11-3
TGTGCCAGCAGCCCACAAGGCGGGGAGCTGTTTTTT
CASSPQGGELFF
>TRBD2|.|TRBJ2-3|TRBV27
TGTGCCAGCAGTTCCTCCCGGACTAGCGGGAGGTGGGCAGATACGCAGTATTTT
CASSSSRTSGRWADTQYF
>.|.|TRBJ2-1|TRBV12-3/TRBV12-4
TGTGCCAGCAGCCTGCTCGACTACAATGAGCAGTTCTTC
CASSLLDYNEQFF
>.|.|TRBJ1-6|TRBV12-5
TGTGCTAGTGCTGAACAGGTTTTAAGCTCCTATAATTCACCCCTCCACTTT
CASAEQVLSSYNSPLHF
>.|.|TRBJ2-7|TRBV4-1
TGCGCCAGCAGCCAACTACAGGGCCCCTACGAGCAGTACTTC
CASSQLQGPYEQYF
>.|.|TRBJ2-1|TRBV10-3
TGTGCCACTGGGCAGGGAATCAATGAGCAGTTCTTC
CATGQGINEQFF
>.|.|TRBJ1-6|TRBV9
TGTGCCAGCAGCGCAAATCCTTTGGGGGATTCACCCCTCCACTTT
CASSANPLGDSPLHF
>TRBD2|.|TRBJ2-5|TRBV11-2
TGTGCCAGCAGTTGGGTCCGGGGGGAAGAGACCCAGTACTTC
CASSWVRGEETQYF
>.|few|TRBJ2-2|TRBV7-2
TGTGCCAGCAGCCCGAACATCGGGGAGCTGTTTTTT
CASSPNIGELFF
>.|.|TRBJ1-1|TRBV19
TGTGCCAGTATAGTCGTGGGACCCTCGAACACTGAAGCTTTCTTT
CASIVVGPSNTEAFF
>TRBD1|.|TRBJ1-5|TRBV9
TGTGCCAGCGGGACAGGGGGTGGGGGTCAGCCCCAGCATTTT
CASGTGGGGQPQHF
>.|.|TRBJ2-1|TRBV27
TGTGCCAGCAGTTCATGGCCGTACAATGAGCAGTTCTTC
CASSSWPYNEQFF
>.|.|TRBJ2-6|TRBV19
TGTGCCAGTAGCTCTGGGGCCAACGTCCTGACTTTC
CASSSGANVLTF
>.|.|TRBJ1-2|TRBV11-2
TGTGCCAGCAGCTTAACCGACGCCCTCTATGGCTACACCTTC
CASSLTDALYGYTF
>.|.|TRBJ2-1|TRBV3-1/TRBV3-2
TGTGCCAGCAGCCTTTCGTTGGGTACCAATGAGCAGTTCTTC
CASSLSLGTNEQFF
>TRBD2|.|TRBJ2-5|TRBV5-1
TGCGCCAGCAGCTTGGGTGTTAGCGGGGGAGCGGATGAGACCCAGTACTTC
CASSLGVSGGADETQYF
>TRBD2|.|TRBJ2-1|TRBV5-4
TGTGCCAGCAGCTCTCCCTTCGGGGGGAGGTACAATGAGCAGTTCTTC
CASSSPFGGRYNEQFF
>.|.|TRBJ2-5|TRBV25-1
TGTGCCAGCAGTGAACAGGGAAGGTCAGAGACCCAGTACTTC
CASSEQGRSETQYF
>.|.|TRBJ1-5|TRBV6-2/TRBV6-3
TGTGCCAGCAGTTACATGAGGGGCGGGGGTCAGCCCCAGCATTTT
CASSYMRGGGQPQHF